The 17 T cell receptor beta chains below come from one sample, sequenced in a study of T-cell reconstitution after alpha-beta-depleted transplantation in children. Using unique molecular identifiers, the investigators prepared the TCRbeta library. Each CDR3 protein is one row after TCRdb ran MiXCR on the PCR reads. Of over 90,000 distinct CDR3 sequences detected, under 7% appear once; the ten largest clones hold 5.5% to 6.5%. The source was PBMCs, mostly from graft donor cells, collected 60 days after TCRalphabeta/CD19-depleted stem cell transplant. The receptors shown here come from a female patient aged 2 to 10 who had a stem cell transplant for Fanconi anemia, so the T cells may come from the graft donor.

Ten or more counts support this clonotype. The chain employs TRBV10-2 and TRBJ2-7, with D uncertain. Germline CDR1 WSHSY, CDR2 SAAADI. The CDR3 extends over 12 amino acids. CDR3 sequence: CASSTPSYEQYF. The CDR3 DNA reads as TGCGCTAGCTCCACTCCATCCTACGAGCAGTACTTC.

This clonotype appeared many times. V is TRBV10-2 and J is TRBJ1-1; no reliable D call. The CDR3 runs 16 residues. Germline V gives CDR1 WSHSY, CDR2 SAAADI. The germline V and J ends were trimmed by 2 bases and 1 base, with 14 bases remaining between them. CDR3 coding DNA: TGCGCCAGCAGTGAGGTGGTAGGCAAACCGAACACTGAAGCTTTCTTT. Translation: CASSEVVGKPNTEAFF.

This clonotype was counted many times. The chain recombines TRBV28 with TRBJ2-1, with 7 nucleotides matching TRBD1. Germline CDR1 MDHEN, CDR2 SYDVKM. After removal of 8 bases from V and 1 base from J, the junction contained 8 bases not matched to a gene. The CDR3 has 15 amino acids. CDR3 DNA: TGTGCCAGCCATCGTGGGGGACAGTCCTACAATGAGCAGTTCTTC. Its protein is CASHRGGQSYNEQFF.

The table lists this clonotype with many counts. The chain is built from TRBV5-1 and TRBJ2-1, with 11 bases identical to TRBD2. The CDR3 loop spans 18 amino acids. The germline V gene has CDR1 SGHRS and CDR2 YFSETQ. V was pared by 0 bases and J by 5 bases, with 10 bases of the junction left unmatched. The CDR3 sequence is CASSLDPGVAGGHNEQFF. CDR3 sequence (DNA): TGCGCCAGCAGCTTGGACCCGGGTGTAGCGGGGGGGCACAATGAGCAGTTCTTC.

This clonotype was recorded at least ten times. CDR3 in DNA: TGTGCCAGCAGCCCAATGGCCAGGGGGCCCACAGATACGCAGTATTTT. It encodes CASSPMARGPTDTQYF. The J gene is TRBJ2-3, the V gene TRBV4-2, with 8 bases aligning to TRBD1. The junction had 8 bases not matched to a gene; V was cut back by 4 bases and J by 2 bases. The CDR3 has 16 amino acids. Germline V CDR1 and CDR2: LGHNA, YNFKEQ.

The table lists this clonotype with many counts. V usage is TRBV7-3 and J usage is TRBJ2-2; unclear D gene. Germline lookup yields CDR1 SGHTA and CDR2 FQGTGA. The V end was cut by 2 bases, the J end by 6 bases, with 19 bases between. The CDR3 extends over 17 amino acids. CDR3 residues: CASSLGPRPAKPGELFF. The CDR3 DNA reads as TGTGCCAGCAGCTTAGGGCCCAGGCCGGCAAAGCCCGGGGAGCTGTTTTTT.

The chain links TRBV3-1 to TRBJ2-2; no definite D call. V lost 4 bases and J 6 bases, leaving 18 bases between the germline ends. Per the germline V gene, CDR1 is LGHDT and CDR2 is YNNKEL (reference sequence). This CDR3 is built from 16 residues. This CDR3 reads CASSPVIPLRPGELFF. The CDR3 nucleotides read TGTGCCAGCAGCCCAGTTATACCCCTACGCCCCGGGGAGCTGTTTTTT. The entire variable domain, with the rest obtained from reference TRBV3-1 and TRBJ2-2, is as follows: DTAVSQTPKYLVTQMGNDKSIKCEQNLGHDTMYWYKQDSKKFLKIMFSYNNKELIINETVPNRFSPKSPDKAHLNLHINSLELGDSAVYFCASSPVIPLRPGELFFGEGSRLTVL.

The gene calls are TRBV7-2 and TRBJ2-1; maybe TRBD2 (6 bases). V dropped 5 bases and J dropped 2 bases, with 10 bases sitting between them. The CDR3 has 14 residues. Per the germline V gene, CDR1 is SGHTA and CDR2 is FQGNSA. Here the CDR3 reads CASSMGLAYNEQFF. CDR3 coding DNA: TGTGCCAGCAGCATGGGACTGGCCTACAATGAGCAGTTCTTC.

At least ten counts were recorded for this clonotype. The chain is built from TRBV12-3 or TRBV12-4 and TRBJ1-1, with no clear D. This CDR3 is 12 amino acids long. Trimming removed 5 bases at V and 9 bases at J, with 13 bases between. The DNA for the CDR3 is TGTGCCAGCAGTAACGCTCCCTTCAAAGCTTTCTTT. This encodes CASSNAPFKAFF.

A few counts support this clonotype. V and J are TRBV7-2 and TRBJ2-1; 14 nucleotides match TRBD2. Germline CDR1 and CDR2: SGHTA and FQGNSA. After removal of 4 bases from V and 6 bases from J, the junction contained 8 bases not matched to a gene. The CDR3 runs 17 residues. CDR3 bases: TGTGCCAGCAGCTCCCGACTAGCGGGGGGGCCTGCCAATGAGCAGTTCTTC. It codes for CASSSRLAGGPANEQFF.

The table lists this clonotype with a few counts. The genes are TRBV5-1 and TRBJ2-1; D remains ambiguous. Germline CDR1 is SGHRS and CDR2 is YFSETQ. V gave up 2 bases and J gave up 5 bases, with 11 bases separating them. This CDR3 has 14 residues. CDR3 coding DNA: TGCGCCAGCAGCTTACCTAGGTTCGACAATGAGCAGTTCTTC. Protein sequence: CASSLPRFDNEQFF. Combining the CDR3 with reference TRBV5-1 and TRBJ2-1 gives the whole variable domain KAGVTQTPRYLIKTRGQQVTLSCSPISGHRSVSWYQQTPGQGLQFLFEYFSETQRNKGNFPGRFSGRQFSNSRSEMNVSTLELGDSALYLCASSLPRFDNEQFFGPGTRLTVL.

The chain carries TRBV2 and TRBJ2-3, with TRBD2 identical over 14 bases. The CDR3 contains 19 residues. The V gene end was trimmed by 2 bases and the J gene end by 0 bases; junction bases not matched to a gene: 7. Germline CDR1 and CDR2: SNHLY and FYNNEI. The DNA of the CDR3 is TGTGCCAGCAGTGAACCCGGGACTAGCGGGGGTCCTAGCACAGATACGCAGTATTTT. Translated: CASSEPGTSGGPSTDTQYF.

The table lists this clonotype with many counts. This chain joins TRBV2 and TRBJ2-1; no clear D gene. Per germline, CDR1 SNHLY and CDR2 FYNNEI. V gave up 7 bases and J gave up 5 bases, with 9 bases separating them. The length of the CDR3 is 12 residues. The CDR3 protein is CASNEWDNEQFF. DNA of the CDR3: TGTGCCAGCAACGAGTGGGACAATGAGCAGTTCTTC.

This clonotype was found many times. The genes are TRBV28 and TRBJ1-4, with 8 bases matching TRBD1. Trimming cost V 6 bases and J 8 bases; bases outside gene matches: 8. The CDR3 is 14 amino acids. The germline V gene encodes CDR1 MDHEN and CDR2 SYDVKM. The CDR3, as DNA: TGTGCCAGCAGGGAGACAGGGGCTGGGGAAAAACTGTTTTTT. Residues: CASRETGAGEKLFF. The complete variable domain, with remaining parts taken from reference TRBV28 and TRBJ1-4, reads DVKVTQSSRYLVKRTGEKVFLECVQDMDHENMFWYRQDPGLGLRLIYFSYDVKMKEKGDIPEGYSVSREKKERFSLILESASTNQTSMYLCASRETGAGEKLFFGSGTQLSVL.

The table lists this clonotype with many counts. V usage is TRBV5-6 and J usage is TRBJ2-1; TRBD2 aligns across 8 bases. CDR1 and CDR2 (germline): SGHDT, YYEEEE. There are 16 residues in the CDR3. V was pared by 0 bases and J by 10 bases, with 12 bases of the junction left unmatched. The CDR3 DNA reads TGTGCCAGCAGCTTGGAGGTCACCGGGAGGGCGCGGGAGCAGTTCTTC. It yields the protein CASSLEVTGRAREQFF.

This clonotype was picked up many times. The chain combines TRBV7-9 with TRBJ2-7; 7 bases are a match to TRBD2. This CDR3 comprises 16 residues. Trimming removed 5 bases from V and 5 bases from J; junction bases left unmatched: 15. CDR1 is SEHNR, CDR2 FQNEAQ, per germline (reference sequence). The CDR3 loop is CASSQPSGGVYNEQYF. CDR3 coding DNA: TGTGCCAGCAGCCAACCTAGCGGTGGTGTCTATAACGAGCAGTACTTC.

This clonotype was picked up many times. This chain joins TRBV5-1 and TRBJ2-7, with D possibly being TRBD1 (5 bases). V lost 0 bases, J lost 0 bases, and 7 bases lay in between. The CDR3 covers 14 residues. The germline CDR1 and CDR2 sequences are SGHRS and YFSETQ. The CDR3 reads CASSLGQSSYEQYF. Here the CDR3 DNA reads TGCGCCAGCAGCTTGGGACAGAGCTCCTACGAGCAGTACTTC.